The rows below give T cell receptor beta chains drawn from one sample of a study of cytomegalovirus exposure and HLA in healthy donors. Assay used: immunoSEQ multiplex PCR; TCRdb lists only in-frame clones, some missing. Of 160,000 or so clones listed, roughly 80% are singletons. The sample was PBMCs. The receptors stem from a woman aged 25-40 years in good health and CMV-seronegative. The CDR3 runs from the conserved cysteine through the conserved F or W. A D gene is named only where the DNA matches it firmly. Where a row states a size, it is once, few, many or the class of an expanded clone; other rows omit it.

clone_size: -; d_call: TRBD2; v_call: TRBV7-9; j_call: TRBJ2-1; cdr3_aa: CASSLALAGGNRNEQFF; cdr3_nt: TGTGCCAGCAGCTTAGCGCTGGCGGGGGGGAATAGAAATGAGCAGTTCTTC
clone_size: -; d_call: -; v_call: TRBV18; j_call: TRBJ1-6; cdr3_aa: CASSVDGGNSPLHF; cdr3_nt: TGTGCCAGCTCAGTGGACGGCGGGAATTCACCCCTCCACTTT
clone_size: -; d_call: -; v_call: TRBV25-1; j_call: TRBJ1-3; cdr3_aa: CASSETTIWSGRTIYF; cdr3_nt: TGTGCCAGCAGTGAAACCACGATCTGGTCAGGTCGGACCATATATTTT
clone_size: -; d_call: -; v_call: TRBV7-6; j_call: TRBJ2-5; cdr3_aa: CASSLAPRQETQYF; cdr3_nt: TGTGCCAGCAGCTTAGCCCCCCGCCAAGAGACCCAGTACTTC
clone_size: many; d_call: TRBD2; v_call: TRBV5-4; j_call: TRBJ2-2; cdr3_aa: CASSTGRVRTGELFF; cdr3_nt: TGTGCCAGCAGCACGGGGAGGGTGCGGACCGGGGAGCTGTTTTTT
clone_size: -; d_call: -; v_call: TRBV5-1; j_call: TRBJ2-1; cdr3_aa: CASSLVGQGTYNEQFF; cdr3_nt: TGCGCCAGCAGCTTGGTGGGGCAGGGAACCTACAATGAGCAGTTCTTC
clone_size: few; d_call: TRBD1; v_call: TRBV30; j_call: TRBJ2-2; cdr3_aa: CAWSDRGRANTGELFF; cdr3_nt: TGTGCCTGGAGTGACAGGGGGCGGGCGAACACCGGGGAGCTGTTTTTT
clone_size: few; d_call: -; v_call: TRBV5-6; j_call: TRBJ1-2; cdr3_aa: CASNRGRGDYGYTF; cdr3_nt: TGTGCCAGCAATCGCGGCAGGGGTGATTATGGCTACACCTTC
clone_size: -; d_call: -; v_call: TRBV7-9; j_call: TRBJ1-1; cdr3_aa: CASSLMGGQGTEAFF; cdr3_nt: TGTGCCAGCAGTCTGATGGGAGGTCAGGGCACTGAAGCTTTCTTT
clone_size: once; d_call: -; v_call: TRBV2; j_call: TRBJ1-5; cdr3_aa: CASSAVGDSNQPQHF; cdr3_nt: TGTGCCAGCAGCGCCGTCGGGGATAGCAATCAGCCCCAGCATTTT
clone_size: -; d_call: -; v_call: TRBV6-1; j_call: TRBJ1-2; cdr3_aa: CASSEPAEGGRAGYTF; cdr3_nt: TGTGCCAGCAGTGAACCTGCTGAGGGCGGGCGGGCTGGCTACACCTTC
clone_size: -; d_call: -; v_call: TRBV29-1; j_call: TRBJ2-7; cdr3_aa: CSVELNQGLRYREQYF; cdr3_nt: TGCAGCGTTGAACTCAACCAGGGTTTACGATATCGGGAGCAGTACTTC
clone_size: -; d_call: TRBD1; v_call: TRBV19; j_call: TRBJ1-1; cdr3_aa: CASKSPGGGNTEAFF; cdr3_nt: TGTGCCAGTAAGTCCCCAGGGGGAGGGAACACTGAAGCTTTCTTT
clone_size: -; d_call: -; v_call: TRBV28; j_call: TRBJ1-4; cdr3_aa: CASSLSTESEKLFF; cdr3_nt: TGTGCCAGCAGTTTATCTACAGAATCCGAAAAACTGTTTTTT
clone_size: -; d_call: TRBD1; v_call: TRBV5-1; j_call: TRBJ1-5; cdr3_aa: CASSAQGGNQPQHF; cdr3_nt: TGCGCCAGCAGCGCACAGGGGGGCAATCAGCCCCAGCATTTT
clone_size: -; d_call: -; v_call: TRBV11-2; j_call: TRBJ2-7; cdr3_aa: CASSLVSARPGEQYF; cdr3_nt: TGTGCCAGCAGCTTAGTGTCAGCGCGGCCTGGAGAGCAGTACTTC
clone_size: -; d_call: -; v_call: TRBV9; j_call: TRBJ1-1; cdr3_aa: CASSVEGQANTEAFF; cdr3_nt: TGTGCCAGCAGCGTAGAGGGGCAGGCGAACACTGAAGCTTTCTTT
clone_size: -; d_call: -; v_call: TRBV2; j_call: TRBJ1-3; cdr3_aa: CASSQEGGSGNTIYF; cdr3_nt: TGTGCCAGCAGTCAGGAAGGAGGATCTGGAAACACCATATATTTT
clone_size: -; d_call: TRBD1; v_call: TRBV19; j_call: TRBJ2-1; cdr3_aa: CASMGDSRYNEQFF; cdr3_nt: TGTGCCAGTATGGGGGACAGCCGTTACAATGAGCAGTTCTTC
clone_size: few; d_call: -; v_call: TRBV7-6; j_call: TRBJ1-1; cdr3_aa: CASSSLTGNTEAFF; cdr3_nt: TGTGCCAGCAGCTCTCTGACAGGGAACACTGAAGCTTTCTTT
clone_size: -; d_call: TRBD1; v_call: TRBV5-6; j_call: TRBJ1-5; cdr3_aa: CASSWGQGRNQPQHF; cdr3_nt: TGTGCCAGCAGCTGGGGACAGGGCCGCAATCAGCCCCAGCATTTT
clone_size: few; d_call: -; v_call: TRBV28; j_call: TRBJ2-3; cdr3_aa: CASRGPTGGGTDTQYF; cdr3_nt: TGTGCCAGCAGGGGGCCGACTGGCGGGGGCACAGATACGCAGTATTTT
clone_size: -; d_call: -; v_call: TRBV6-6; j_call: TRBJ2-7; cdr3_aa: CASRNRGAHPGEQYF; cdr3_nt: TGTGCCAGCAGGAACCGGGGGGCCCACCCGGGCGAGCAGTACTTC